The 21 T cell receptor beta chains reported below all come from one sample, sequenced in a study of blood T cell repertoires in COVID-19. Clones were read by immunoSEQ multiplex PCR, and TCRdb kept only the in-frame ones, dropping some. Of 65,000 to 85,000 clones in the sample, 80% to 90% were seen once. The sample comprised peripheral blood. These receptors were collected from a man in his forties or fifties with acute or convalescent COVID-19.

The chain is built from TRBV6-5 and TRBJ1-1; tentatively, D is TRBD1 (5 bases). CDR3 length: 13 residues. Germline V gives CDR1 MNHEY, CDR2 SVGAGI. V lost 8 bases and J lost 5, with 15 bases in between. The CDR3 coding sequence is TGTGCCAGCGGCGGGGGGAGGTATACTGAAGCTTTCTTT. Protein sequence: CASGGGRYTEAFF.

The chain uses TRBV6-2 or TRBV6-3 and TRBJ2-7, with 7 bases matching TRBD2. The germline gives CDR1 MNHEY, CDR2 SVGEGT. The ends lost 6 bases at V and 3 bases at J; junction bases unmatched: 11. CDR3 length: 15 amino acids. CDR3 protein: CASSHGRVPIYEQYF. The CDR3 bases are TGTGCCAGCAGCCATGGGAGGGTTCCCATCTACGAGCAGTACTTC.

The chain links TRBV6-6 to TRBJ1-5, with D perhaps matching TRBD1 (6 bases). Germline V lookup: CDR1 MNHNY, CDR2 SVGAGI (reference sequence). The CDR3 contains 14 residues. Trimming stripped 4 bases from V and 5 bases from J, with 12 bases between. The CDR3 spells CASSSQGGDQPQHF. The CDR3 DNA is TGTGCCAGCAGTTCTCAAGGGGGAGATCAGCCCCAGCATTTT.

This sequence joins TRBV24-1 and TRBJ1-1; no reliable D call. The CDR3 contains 14 residues. Trimming left V 0 bases short and J 4 bases short, with 8 bases between. Germline loops: CDR1 KGHDR, CDR2 SFDVKD. The CDR3 DNA reads as TGTGCCACCAGTGATTTGCCTCGTTCCACTGAAGCTTTCTTT. Its translation: CATSDLPRSTEAFF.

The V gene is TRBV19, the J gene TRBJ2-1; TRBD2 might be the D (6 bases). This CDR3 is built from 14 residues. Germline CDR1 is LNHDA and CDR2 is SQIVND (reference sequence). V was pared by 4 bases and J by 6 bases, with 13 bases between. The CDR3 sequence is CASSSSLASNEQFF. CDR3 bases: TGTGCCAGTAGTAGTAGTCTAGCGAGCAATGAGCAGTTCTTC.

This clone was observed a single time. The chain employs TRBV9 and TRBJ1-2, with D possibly TRBD1 on 5 matching bases. The CDR3 sequence is 15 residues long. Trimming left V 3 bases short and J 8 bases short, with 20 bases between. CDR1 and CDR2 (germline): SGDLS, YYNGEE. DNA for the CDR3: TGTGCCAGCAGCGCGGGGGGAGCGGGTAACAGAGGCTACACCTTC. Protein sequence: CASSAGGAGNRGYTF. Full variable domain (outside the CDR3, taken from reference TRBV9 and TRBJ1-2): DSGVTQTPKHLITATGQRVTLRCSPRSGDLSVYWYQQSLDQGLQFLIQYYNGEERAKGNILERFSAQQFPDLHSELNLSSLELGDSALYFCASSAGGAGNRGYTFGSGTRLTVV.

The chain is built from TRBV11-2 and TRBJ2-3; 7 bases line up with TRBD2. Germline CDR1 and CDR2: SGHAT and FQNNGV. The CDR3 consists of 16 residues. Losses at the gene ends were 4 bases for V and 1 base for J; bases not matched to a gene: 8. The CDR3: CASSSGGGTRTDTQYF. The CDR3 DNA reads as TGTGCCAGCAGCTCTGGGGGGGGAACTCGCACAGATACGCAGTATTTT.

The V and J genes are TRBV6-1 and TRBJ2-7; D may be TRBD2 (6 bases). The CDR3 has 16 amino acids. Germline V gene sequence: CDR1 MNHNS, CDR2 SASEGT. V was pared by 3 bases and J by 0 bases, with 15 bases between. For the CDR3, the DNA is TGTGCCAGCAGTGAGGAAGAGCGGGTCCGCTCCTACGAGCAGTACTTC. It yields the protein CASSEEERVRSYEQYF.

Here the CDR3 reads CASRRQDSHQPQHF. In nucleotides, the CDR3 is TGTGCCAGTAGGCGGCAGGACAGTCATCAGCCCCAGCATTTT. The V and J genes are TRBV19 and TRBJ1-5, with TRBD1 as a possible D gene (6 bases). The CDR3 length is 14 residues. Trimming left V 6 bases short and J 5 bases short, with 14 bases between. Germline CDR1 LNHDA, CDR2 SQIVND (reference sequence).

The chain is built from TRBV28 and TRBJ2-7, with 10 bases fitting TRBD1. This CDR3 region has 16 residues. After removal of 5 bases from V and 0 bases from J, the junction contained 7 bases not matched to a gene. CDR1 is MDHEN and CDR2 is SYDVKM in the germline V gene. CDR3 coding DNA: TGTGCCAGCAGTGCGTGGGACAGGGGCTCCTCCTACGAGCAGTACTTC. It translates to CASSAWDRGSSYEQYF.

This sequence joins TRBV11-2 and TRBJ2-1; D gene unclear. Per germline, CDR1 SGHAT and CDR2 FQNNGV. The CDR3 is 15 amino acids. V lost 4 bases to trimming and J lost 1 base, with 11 bases between them. CDR3 sequence: CASSSYSESYNEQFF. The CDR3 DNA follows: TGTGCCAGCAGCTCTTATTCGGAGTCCTACAATGAGCAGTTCTTC.

This sequence joins TRBV5-4 and TRBJ2-3; 10 bases are shared with TRBD2. V lost 4 bases and J lost 6; bases outside the gene matches: 2. The CDR3 consists of 13 residues. Germline loops: CDR1 SGHNT, CDR2 YYREEE (reference sequence). For the CDR3, the DNA is TGTGCCAGCAGCCTAGCGGGAGAGGATACGCAGTATTTT. Protein product: CASSLAGEDTQYF.

The chain employs TRBV24-1 and TRBJ2-1, with 14 bases that match TRBD2. The CDR3 is 16 amino acids. Germline V CDR1 and CDR2: KGHDR, SFDVKD. Trimming at V came to 4 bases and at J to 9 bases, leaving 7 bases not matched to a gene. The CDR3 spells CATSEVGLAGVTEQFF. The CDR3 DNA reads as TGTGCCACCAGTGAGGTGGGACTAGCGGGAGTTACTGAGCAGTTCTTC.

The chain has TRBV24-1 and TRBJ2-5; the D gene is possibly TRBD1 (6 bases). Germline CDR1 and CDR2: KGHDR and SFDVKD. Trimming shortened V by 2 bases and J by 4 bases, and 13 bases separated the two germline ends. There are 15 residues in the CDR3. The CDR3 spells CATSDSGTRIETQYF. DNA of the CDR3: TGTGCCACCAGTGATTCCGGGACACGAATAGAGACCCAGTACTTC.

This clone was counted a single time. CDR3 in amino acids: CASSLQTGKSNTEAFF. The CDR3 DNA reads as TGTGCCAGCAGCTTACAAACAGGGAAGTCGAACACTGAAGCTTTCTTT. This chain connects TRBV11-3 to TRBJ1-1; D is possibly TRBD1 (6 bases). Germline assignment: CDR1 SGHNT and CDR2 YENEEA. This CDR3 is 16 amino acids long. The ends were cut back, 2 bases at V and 1 base at J, with 14 bases in the middle.

V and J are TRBV24-1 and TRBJ2-1, with 7 bases matching TRBD2. V trimming: 3 bases; J trimming: 4 bases; junction bases outside the gene matches: 11. The CDR3 length is 17 residues. Germline CDR1 and CDR2: KGHDR and SFDVKD. CDR3 amino acids: CATSDPLKRDLYNEQFF. The CDR3 DNA follows: TGTGCCACCAGTGATCCCCTGAAGCGGGACCTATACAATGAGCAGTTCTTC.

The V call is TRBV5-1, the J call TRBJ2-3; D unclear. The CDR3 has 13 amino acids. The V gene's germline CDR1 is SGHRS and CDR2 YFSETQ. V was clipped by 2 bases and J by 6 bases, with 10 bases between them. In DNA, the CDR3 is TGCGCCAGCAGCTTCACGGTTGCGGATACGCAGTATTTT. It specifies CASSFTVADTQYF.

The chain uses TRBV12-3 or TRBV12-4 and TRBJ1-1, with TRBD1 as a possible D gene (5 bases). The V end was cut by 5 bases, the J end by 3 bases, with 10 bases between. The CDR3 sequence is 13 residues long. The DNA for the CDR3 is TGTGCCAGCAGTCAAGGGGATTACACTGAAGCTTTCTTT. Protein product: CASSQGDYTEAFF.

In nucleotides, the CDR3 is TGTGCCTTCCGGACTAGCGGGAGTCTAGATACGCAGTATTTT. This sequence encodes CAFRTSGSLDTQYF. The chain links TRBV30 to TRBJ2-3; 13 nucleotides line up with TRBD2. CDR3 length: 14 residues. The V and J ends lost 7 bases and 5 bases, in that order; junction bases with no gene match: 6. Per the germline V gene, CDR1 is GTSNPN and CDR2 is SVGIG (reference sequence).

The chain has TRBV29-1 and TRBJ1-2; D unclear. There are 11 residues in the CDR3. Trimming took 5 bases from V and 2 from J, leaving 6 bases between them. CDR1 is SQVTM and CDR2 is ANQGSEA in the germline V gene. CDR3 protein: CSVTANYGYTF. CDR3 in DNA: TGCAGCGTTACAGCAAACTATGGCTACACCTTC.

V is TRBV2 and J is TRBJ1-4, with D unresolved. The CDR3 runs to 14 residues. In germline, CDR1 is SNHLY, CDR2 FYNNEI. With 6 bases removed from V and 0 bases from J, the gap between germline ends came to 8 bases. As DNA, the CDR3 is TGTGCCAGCAGGCTAACAGCAACTAATGAAAAACTGTTTTTT. The encoded protein is CASRLTATNEKLFF.